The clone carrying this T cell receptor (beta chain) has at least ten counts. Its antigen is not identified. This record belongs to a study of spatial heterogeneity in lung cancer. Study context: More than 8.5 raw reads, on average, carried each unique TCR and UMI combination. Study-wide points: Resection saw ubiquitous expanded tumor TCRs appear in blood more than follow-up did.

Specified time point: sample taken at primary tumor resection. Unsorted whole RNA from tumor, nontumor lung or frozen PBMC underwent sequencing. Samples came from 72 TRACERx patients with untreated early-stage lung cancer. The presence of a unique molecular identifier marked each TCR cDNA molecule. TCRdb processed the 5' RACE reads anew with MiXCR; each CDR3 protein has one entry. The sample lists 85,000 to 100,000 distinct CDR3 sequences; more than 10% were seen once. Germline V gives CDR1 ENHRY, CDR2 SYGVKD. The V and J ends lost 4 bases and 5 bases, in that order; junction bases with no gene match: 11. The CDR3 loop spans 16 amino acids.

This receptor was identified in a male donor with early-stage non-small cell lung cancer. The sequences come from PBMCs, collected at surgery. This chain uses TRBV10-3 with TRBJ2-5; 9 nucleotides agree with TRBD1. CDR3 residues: CAISAQDRGGKETQYF. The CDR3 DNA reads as TGTGCCATCAGTGCCCAGGACAGGGGAGGGAAGGAGACCCAGTACTTC.